The present entry profiles one T cell receptor (beta chain) with its context. Amplification used 60 Vbeta primers and 13 Jbeta primers. TCRdb's copy holds only in-frame clones and misses some; the assay was immunoSEQ multiplex PCR. The sample lists about 160,000 clones, around 80% seen once, with 1% in the top ten. The entry originates in a study of cytomegalovirus exposure and HLA in healthy donors. CDR3 size: 15 residues. Germline CDR1 MNHNY, CDR2 SVGAGI (reference sequence). V shed 7 bases and J 3 bases; nucleotides not matched to a gene: 9. V is TRBV6-6 and J is TRBJ2-3; 8 bases align to TRBD1. This TCR was recovered from a woman in her forties or fifties in good health and CMV-seropositive. Material: PBMCs. CDR3: CASTILGQGTDTQYF. DNA for the CDR3: TGTGCCAGCACTATCCTCGGACAGGGAACAGATACGCAGTATTTT.